The rows below give T cell receptor beta chains drawn from one sample of a study of OX40 agonist ivuxolimab in advanced cancers. Profiling relied on immunoSEQ multiplex PCR, and the TCRdb table lists in-frame clones only, not all of them. The repertoire includes roughly 64,000 clones, 80% to 90% of them detected once, and less than 2.5% sits in the top ten. Source: CD4+ or CD8+ T cells sorted from blood, taken in a trial of the OX40 agonist ivuxolimab. The source of these receptors is an adult with an advanced solid tumor such as melanoma, head and neck, liver or kidney cancer. The CDR3 runs from the conserved cysteine through the conserved F or W. The D gene is left open where the match is weak. A row's size may be missing; if present it is once, few, many or a size class.

>.|TRBJ1-1|.|TRBV11-3
TGTGCCAGCAGCTTAGGAGGTCCGAACACTGAAGCTTTCTTT
CASSLGGPNTEAFF
>.|TRBJ1-1|.|TRBV6-6
TGTGCCAGCAAGGGCAGACTGAACACTGAAGCTTTCTTT
CASKGRLNTEAFF
>.|TRBJ2-5|.|TRBV15
TGTGCCACCAGCAGAGGGGGTTTCGAGACCCAGTACTTC
CATSRGGFETQYF
>.|TRBJ1-3|.|TRBV19
TGTGCCAGTAGTATTTCGGCCCTCTCTGGAAACACCATATATTTT
CASSISALSGNTIYF
>.|TRBJ2-5|.|TRBV7-8
TGTGCCAGCAGCTTTGGACATATCCAAGAGACCCAGTACTTC
CASSFGHIQETQYF
>TRBD2|TRBJ2-3|.|TRBV18
TGTGCCAGCTCACCACGGCTAGCGGGGGGCCTGAGCACAGATACGCAGTATTTT
CASSPRLAGGLSTDTQYF
>TRBD1|TRBJ2-7|.|TRBV5-6
TGTGCCAGCAGCTACGGGACAGGCTACGAGCAGTACTTC
CASSYGTGYEQYF
>TRBD2|TRBJ2-1|.|TRBV27
TGTGCCAGCAGTGATGAGCGGGAGGCCCCATACTCCTACAATGAGCAGTTCTTC
CASSDEREAPYSYNEQFF
>.|TRBJ1-5|.|TRBV5-5
TGTGCCAGCAGCCCCTGGGGGGGTCGGAGTCAGCCCCAGCATTTT
CASSPWGGRSQPQHF
>.|TRBJ2-1|.|TRBV7-9
TGTGCCAGCAGCTTGAAGAACGAGCAGTTCTTC
CASSLKNEQFF
>.|TRBJ1-5|.|TRBV30
TGTGCCTGGAGTAGGGGTGACTATAGCAATCAGCCCCAGCATTTT
CAWSRGDYSNQPQHF
>.|TRBJ2-2|.|TRBV6-1
TGTGCCAGCAGTGATCTGTTGGGACTTTCGAACACCGGGGAGCTGTTTTTT
CASSDLLGLSNTGELFF
>.|TRBJ2-3|.|TRBV30
TGTGCCTGCCCTCACCCTGAGGGATACACAGATACGCAGTATTTT
CACPHPEGYTDTQYF
>TRBD1|TRBJ2-7|.|TRBV25-1
TGTGCCAGCAGTCGACAGGGCTACGAGCAGTACTTC
CASSRQGYEQYF
>.|TRBJ2-4|.|TRBV6-5
TGTGCCAGCAGTTACTCTTTAGTTACGGCCAAAAACATTCAGTACTTC
CASSYSLVTAKNIQYF
>.|TRBJ1-1|once|TRBV5-4
TGTGCCAGCAGCGCCGGACAGATTATGAACACTGAAGCTTTCTTT
CASSAGQIMNTEAFF
>.|TRBJ2-7|.|TRBV10-2
TGCGCCAGCAGTGACCGGACAGTAAACGAGCAGTACTTC
CASSDRTVNEQYF
>.|TRBJ2-5|.|TRBV4-2
TGTGCCAGCAGCCAAGCTCCTGGAGAGACCCAGTACTTC
CASSQAPGETQYF
>.|TRBJ2-1|.|TRBV25-1
TGTGCCAGCCGGAGTATTGAGCAGTTCTTC
CASRSIEQFF
>.|TRBJ1-5|.|TRBV30
TGTGCCTGGAGTGGCCCGGCAGGTGGAAATCAGCCCCAGCATTTT
CAWSGPAGGNQPQHF
>.|TRBJ2-1|.|TRBV11-1
TGTGCCAGCAGCTTAGGGGGGGCGATTAATGAGCAGTTCTTC
CASSLGGAINEQFF
>TRBD1|TRBJ1-6|.|TRBV6-1
TGTGCCAGCAGTGAGACAGGGGGCGCGAGGATGTGGAATTCACCCCTCCACTTT
CASSETGGARMWNSPLHF
>.|TRBJ2-1|few|TRBV7-6
TGTGCCAGCAGGAAAGCGGAAAGCTCCTACAATGAGCAGTTCTTC
CASRKAESSYNEQFF
>TRBD1|TRBJ1-5|few|TRBV6-1
TGTGCCAGCAGTGAAGCTCGGGACAGGTTAAATCAGCCCCAGCATTTT
CASSEARDRLNQPQHF
>TRBD2|TRBJ2-5|.|TRBV7-9
TGTGCCAGCAGCTTAGATGGGCGGGGGGGCAAGGAGACCCAGTACTTC
CASSLDGRGGKETQYF
>.|TRBJ2-4|.|TRBV5-6
TGTGCCAGCAGAGAGGGACCAACAGGGAAAAACATTCAGTACTTC
CASREGPTGKNIQYF
>TRBD1|TRBJ2-7|.|TRBV19
TGTGCCAGTAGTATCCTCCGGACAGGCAGACCCTACGAGCAGTACTTC
CASSILRTGRPYEQYF
>.|TRBJ2-5|.|TRBV2
TGTGCCAGCCGCCGGGACTCCCAAGGAGTGGAGTACTTC
CASRRDSQGVEYF
>.|TRBJ2-7|once|TRBV28
TGTGCCAGCAGTTTGCCCACGGTGTACGAGCAGTACTTC
CASSLPTVYEQYF
>.|TRBJ1-1|.|TRBV7-8
TGTGCCAGCAGCTTCCCGGGGATCACTGAAGCTTTCTTT
CASSFPGITEAFF
>.|TRBJ2-1|.|TRBV30
TGTGCCTGGAGTGTAGACCTCGTCTCCTACAATGAGCAGTTCTTC
CAWSVDLVSYNEQFF
>.|TRBJ2-7|.|TRBV19
TGTGCCAGTAGTACACTCTACGAGCAGTACTTC
CASSTLYEQYF